A selection of T cell receptor beta chains follows, all from one sample in a study of T cell repertoires in cytomegalovirus infection. TCRdb independently ran MiXCR on the reads; one entry per CDR3 protein. Altogether about 180,000 distinct CDR3 sequences are present, approximately 15% being singletons, with the ten largest covering approximately 30%. Specimen: PBMCs. These TCRs come from a human donor in good health (CMV status not recorded). Some clones in this sample may be carry-over from other donors' samples. CDR3s include the opening cysteine and the closing phenylalanine or tryptophan. Each record gives: clone size, J gene, V gene, D gene, CDR3 DNA, CDR3 protein. The D gene is left open where the match is weak. Clone size is shown for a subset of rows, as once, few, many or a class of expanded clone.

many TRBJ1-1 TRBV7-2 TRBD1 TGTGCCAGCAGCTGGCCCGGAAGGGGGCACACTGAAGCTTTCTTT CASSWPGRGHTEAFF
NA TRBJ2-3 TRBV20-1 NA TGCAGTGCTGGGGGCGCGGCCACAGATACGCAGTATTTT CSAGGAATDTQYF
many TRBJ2-3 TRBV14 TRBD2 TGTGCCAGCAGTCTTGAAGCGGGGCTCAGCACAGATACGCAGTATTTT CASSLEAGLSTDTQYF
NA TRBJ2-7 TRBV4-3 NA TGCGCCAGCAGCCAAGTCTGGGCGGGAACCTACGAGCAGTACTTC CASSQVWAGTYEQYF
many TRBJ2-5 TRBV11-1 TRBD2 TGTGCCAGCAGTTCGACTAGCGGGGATGAGACCCAGTACTTC CASSSTSGDETQYF
few TRBJ1-1 TRBV7-9 NA TGTGCCAGCAGCTTAGCAAGCGGGTCCTCCACTGAAGCTTTCTTT CASSLASGSSTEAFF
NA TRBJ2-7 TRBV18 NA TGTGCCAGCTCACCAGGTACAGGGCCGTCCTACGAGCGGTACTTC CASSPGTGPSYERYF
many TRBJ1-2 TRBV11-2 NA TGTGCCAGCAGTCCCGGACAGACTAGTAACTATGGCTACACCTTC CASSPGQTSNYGYTF
NA TRBJ1-6 TRBV19 TRBD1 TGTGCCAGTAGACCGGGACAGGGTGGTAATTCACCCCTCCACTTT CASRPGQGGNSPLHF
many TRBJ1-2 TRBV7-2 TRBD1 TGTGCCAGCAGCGGGACAGTAAGTGACTATGGCTACACCTTC CASSGTVSDYGYTF
many TRBJ2-6 TRBV7-8 NA TGTGCCAGCAGCTTCCGTTGGCGCTCTGGGGCCAACGTCCTGACTTTC CASSFRWRSGANVLTF
many TRBJ2-7 TRBV28 NA TGTGCCAGCTCCCTCGGGGTATACGAGCAGTACTTC CASSLGVYEQYF
NA TRBJ1-2 TRBV29-1 NA TGCAGCGTTGGGACCCGGGACACTCGAGGAGGCGCTAACTATGGCTACACCTTC CSVGTRDTRGGANYGYTF
few TRBJ1-1 TRBV7-9 TRBD1 TGTGCCAGCAGTCTAACAGGGGGCCTTGAAGCTTTCTTT CASSLTGGLEAFF
few TRBJ1-5 TRBV18 NA TGTGCCAGCTCACCACCAGGGTCAACAAATCAGCCCCAGCATTTT CASSPPGSTNQPQHF
NA TRBJ2-7 TRBV5-1 NA TGCGCCAGCAGCTTGGCCCGCGGGGCATCCTACGAGCAGTACTTC CASSLARGASYEQYF
many TRBJ2-2 TRBV10-3 NA TGTGCCATCAGTGAGTCCCCGGTTCCCAACACCGGGGAGCTGTTTTTT CAISESPVPNTGELFF
many TRBJ2-7 TRBV7-8 NA TGTGCCAGCCTTCCCGTGCGCAACTCCTACGAGCAGTACTTC CASLPVRNSYEQYF
few TRBJ1-2 TRBV2 TRBD1 TGTGCCAGCAGGGGGGACAGTGGATCTTATGGCTACACCTTC CASRGDSGSYGYTF
few TRBJ2-5 TRBV11-2 NA TGTGCCAGCAGGGCGGGGTTAGCAGAGACCCAGTACTTC CASRAGLAETQYF
few TRBJ2-1 TRBV12-3/TRBV12-4 NA TGTGCCAGCAGCTCTGACAGGTTCGCTTACAATGAGCAGTTCTTC CASSSDRFAYNEQFF
NA TRBJ1-5 TRBV20-1 TRBD1 TGCAGTGCTTTTCCCCGGGACAGGGCCTATCAGCCCCAGCATTTT CSAFPRDRAYQPQHF
many TRBJ1-6 TRBV7-9 NA TGTGCCAGCAGTCAGAGAACAGAGAGGTCACCCCTCCACTTT CASSQRTERSPLHF
NA TRBJ2-5 TRBV28 TRBD1 TGTGCCAGCCACAGGGGCGAAATGTTGGAACGAGAGACCCAGTACTTC CASHRGEMLERETQYF
few TRBJ2-1 TRBV19 TRBD2 TGTGCCAGTAGTCCTACTAGCGGGGGCTCCTACAATGAGCAGTTCTTC CASSPTSGGSYNEQFF
many TRBJ2-1 TRBV7-2 NA TGTGCCAGCAGCCTTATCAGGTTAGACTACAATGAGCAGTTCTTC CASSLIRLDYNEQFF
NA TRBJ2-7 TRBV7-2 TRBD2 TGTGCCAGCAGCTTAGTCCAAATAGCGGGAGGCTACGAGCAGTACTTC CASSLVQIAGGYEQYF
many TRBJ2-5 TRBV7-2 NA TGTGCCAGCAGCTTAGCACCCCTAAGGACAGAGGGGACCCAGTACTTC CASSLAPLRTEGTQYF
many TRBJ2-1 TRBV7-2 TRBD1 TGTGCCAGCAGCTTAAGGAGTTCGGGACAGACAATTCACAATGAGCAGTTCTTC CASSLRSSGQTIHNEQFF
few TRBJ2-7 TRBV10-3 NA TGTGCCATCAGTGAGTTATGGAACAGCTTGACTTCCTACGAGCAGTACTTC CAISELWNSLTSYEQYF
few TRBJ2-1 TRBV29-1 TRBD2 TGCAGCGTTGAAAACTGGGTAGCGGGAGTGGATGAGCAGTTCTTC CSVENWVAGVDEQFF
NA TRBJ1-2 TRBV3-1 NA TGTGCCAGCAGCCAAGATCGGGGGAGGGACTATGGCTACACCTTC CASSQDRGRDYGYTF
few TRBJ2-3 TRBV9 TRBD2 TGTGCCAGCAGCCCACGACTAGCGGGAGGGCCGCGCACAGATACGCAGTATTTT CASSPRLAGGPRTDTQYF
NA TRBJ2-7 TRBV12-5 TRBD1 TGTGCTAGTGGTTTGAGCGGGACAGGGGGGTCCTACGAGCAGTACTTC CASGLSGTGGSYEQYF
NA TRBJ2-7 TRBV28 NA TGTGCCAGCAGGAACCCAGGACTGAGCCCCTACGAGCAGTACTTC CASRNPGLSPYEQYF
NA TRBJ1-4 TRBV6-5 TRBD1 TGTGCCAGCAGTTACAGGGGGCTTATGAACGAAAAACTGTTTTTT CASSYRGLMNEKLFF
NA TRBJ2-6 TRBV10-3 TRBD1 TGTGCCATCAGTGGAGGAAAGGGGGCCACTGGGGCCAACGTCCTGACTTTC CAISGGKGATGANVLTF
few TRBJ2-1 TRBV29-1 TRBD2 TGCAGCGTTGAACGAGGCAGCGGGGAAAGATACAATGAGCAGTTCTTC CSVERGSGERYNEQFF
many TRBJ2-3 TRBV7-3 TRBD2 TGTGCCAGCAGCTTGGACGTCCGGGGGGCAGATACGCAGTATTTT CASSLDVRGADTQYF
few TRBJ1-2 TRBV7-9 NA TGTGCCAGCAGCTTAGCCAGGGATCAGTATGGCTACACCTTC CASSLARDQYGYTF
many TRBJ1-1 TRBV6-1 NA TGTGCCAGCAGTCAACCGACACCAGAGACTGAAGCTTTCTTT CASSQPTPETEAFF
many TRBJ1-1 TRBV7-2 NA TGTGCCAGCAGCTCTCGGGGGGTAGGAGGGGAAGCTTTCTTT CASSSRGVGGEAFF
NA TRBJ2-1 TRBV29-1 TRBD2 TGCAGCGCCCGCTGGGGGGCTAGCGGGGGGGGGAATCGAAATGAGCAGTTCTTC CSARWGASGGGNRNEQFF
NA TRBJ2-2 TRBV19 NA TGTGCCAGTAACCCTGGCAGGACGAGGACCGGGGAGCTGTTTTTT CASNPGRTRTGELFF
few TRBJ2-1 TRBV28 TRBD2 TGTGCCAGCAGTGCCGGGACTAGCGGGAGCCATGAGCAGTTCTTC CASSAGTSGSHEQFF
NA TRBJ1-3 TRBV28 TRBD1 TGTGCCAGCAGTGGGACAGGGTCTGGAAACACCATATATTTT CASSGTGSGNTIYF
few TRBJ2-3 TRBV18 NA TGTGCCAGCTCACCGAGGGCCCCCACAGATACGCAGTATTTT CASSPRAPTDTQYF
many TRBJ1-5 TRBV7-6 NA TGTGCCAGCAGCCTAGCCCCTAATCAGCCCCAGCATTTT CASSLAPNQPQHF
few TRBJ2-1 TRBV19 NA TGTGCCAGTAGTATAGATCGGGGTGGCGAGCAGTTCTTC CASSIDRGGEQFF
NA TRBJ2-5 TRBV20-1 NA TGCAGTGCTAGAGCCCAGGGAGGAGAGACCCAGTACTTC CSARAQGGETQYF
NA TRBJ2-2 TRBV28 NA TGTGCCAGCAGTTTAAGACCGGAGGGGGAGCTGTTTTTT CASSLRPEGELFF
many TRBJ2-1 TRBV2 TRBD2 TGTGCCAGAGGGACTAGCTATAGCTCCTACAATGAGCAGTTCTTC CARGTSYSSYNEQFF
NA TRBJ2-3 TRBV5-6 NA TGTGCCAGCAGCCGGCCGGATAGCGAATTTACAGATACGCAGTATTTT CASSRPDSEFTDTQYF
many TRBJ1-5 TRBV7-8 NA TGTGCCAGCAGCTTAGCAGGGAAGCATCAGCCCCAGCATTTT CASSLAGKHQPQHF
few TRBJ2-1 TRBV7-2 TRBD2 TGTGCCAGCAGCTCACAGACTAGCGGGGGGGCAAATGAGCAGTTCTTC CASSSQTSGGANEQFF
many TRBJ1-2 TRBV28 TRBD1 TGTGCCAGCAGTCCAAAGACAGGGGTACACACTCGTTTAAGCTACACCTTC CASSPKTGVHTRLSYTF
NA TRBJ2-2 TRBV6-6 NA TGTGCCAGCAGTTACATGGGGGGGCGCAACACCGGGGAGCTGTTTTTT CASSYMGGRNTGELFF
many TRBJ1-2 TRBV12-5 TRBD1 TGTGCTAGTGGGAGGCAGGGGGCCTCTAACTATGGCTACACCTTC CASGRQGASNYGYTF
NA TRBJ2-5 TRBV27 NA TGTGCCAGCAGTTCAGGCAGAAGGCAAGAGACCCAGTACTTC CASSSGRRQETQYF